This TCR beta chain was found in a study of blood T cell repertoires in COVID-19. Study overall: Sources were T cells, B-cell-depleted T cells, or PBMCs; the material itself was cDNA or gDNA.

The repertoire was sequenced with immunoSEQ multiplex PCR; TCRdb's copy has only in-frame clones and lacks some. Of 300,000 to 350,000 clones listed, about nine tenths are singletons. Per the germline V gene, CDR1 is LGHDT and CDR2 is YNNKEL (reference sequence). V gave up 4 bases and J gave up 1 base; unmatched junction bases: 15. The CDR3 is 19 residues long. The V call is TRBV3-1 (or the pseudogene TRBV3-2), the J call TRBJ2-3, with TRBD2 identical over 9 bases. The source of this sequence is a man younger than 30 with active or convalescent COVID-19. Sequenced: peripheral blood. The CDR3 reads CASSLSPEGIAGGTDTQYF. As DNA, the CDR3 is TGTGCCAGCAGCCTCAGCCCCGAAGGAATAGCGGGGGGCACAGATACGCAGTATTTT.